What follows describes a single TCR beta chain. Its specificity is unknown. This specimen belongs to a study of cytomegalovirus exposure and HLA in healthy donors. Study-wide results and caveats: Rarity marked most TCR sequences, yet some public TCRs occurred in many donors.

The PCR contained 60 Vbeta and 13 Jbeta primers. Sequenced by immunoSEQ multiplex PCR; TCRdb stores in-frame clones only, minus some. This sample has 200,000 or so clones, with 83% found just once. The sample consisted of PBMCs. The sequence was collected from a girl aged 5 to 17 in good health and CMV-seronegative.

The CDR3 DNA is TGTGCCAGCAGTGACCAGCGGGGGGGCCGGAATGAGCAGTTCTTC. Translation: CASSDQRGGRNEQFF. The chain carries TRBV25-1 and TRBJ2-1; the match to TRBD2 covers 10 bases. The length of the CDR3 is 15 residues. Germline trimming cut 3 bases from V and 7 bases from J; bases unmatched to any gene: 6. Germline-derived CDR1 and CDR2 are MGHDK and SYGVNS.